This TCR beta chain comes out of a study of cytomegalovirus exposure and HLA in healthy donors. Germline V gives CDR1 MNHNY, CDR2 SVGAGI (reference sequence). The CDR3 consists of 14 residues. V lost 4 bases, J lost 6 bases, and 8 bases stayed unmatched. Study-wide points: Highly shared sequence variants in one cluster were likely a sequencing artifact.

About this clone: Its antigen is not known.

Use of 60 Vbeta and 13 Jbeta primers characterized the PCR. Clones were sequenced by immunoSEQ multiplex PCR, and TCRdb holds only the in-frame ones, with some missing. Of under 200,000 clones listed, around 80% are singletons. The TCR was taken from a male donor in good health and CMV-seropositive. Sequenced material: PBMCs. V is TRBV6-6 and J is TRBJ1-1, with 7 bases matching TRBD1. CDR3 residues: CASSSRGRFAEAFF. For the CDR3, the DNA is TGTGCCAGCAGTTCGAGGGGGCGCTTCGCTGAAGCTTTCTTT.